This passage covers 32 T cell receptor beta chains from one sample sequenced in a study of response to subunit inactivated influenza vaccine. TCRdb re-called the RT-PCR reads through MiXCR, storing one row per CDR3 protein. Counted here are about 480,000 distinct CDR3 sequences, roughly 9.7% occurring once; the ten biggest clones make up approximately 12%. Sample: PBMCs from blood, taken 35 to 45 days after vaccination. Receptor source: a man aged 50 to 59 who received an inactivated influenza vaccine.

This clonotype came up once. The chain carries TRBV28 and TRBJ2-3, with D possibly being TRBD1 (5 bases). The V and J ends lost 7 bases and 4 bases respectively, with 12 bases between them. Germline V gives CDR1 MDHEN, CDR2 SYDVKM. The CDR3 covers 13 residues. The chain's CDR3 is CASTNSGSDTQYF. CDR3 nucleotide sequence: TGTGCCAGCACCAATTCAGGGTCAGATACGCAGTATTTT.

The sample holds many counts of this clonotype. This chain uses TRBV7-2 with TRBJ2-7; 12 positions match TRBD2. Looked up from germline, CDR1 is SGHTA and CDR2 is FQGNSA. J gave up 1 base and V 4 bases, and 5 bases lay outside the gene matches. The CDR3 has 16 amino acids. Written as DNA, the CDR3 is TGTGCCAGCAGCTGGTCTAGCGGGGGGGCATCCTACGAGCAGTACTTC. It encodes CASSWSSGGASYEQYF.

There are many counts of this clonotype. The CDR3 loop reads CASSFSGTEETQYF. As DNA, the CDR3 is TGTGCCAGCAGTTTCTCCGGGACAGAAGAGACCCAGTACTTC. This chain joins TRBV12-3 or TRBV12-4 and TRBJ2-5; 7 bases align to TRBD1. This CDR3 spans 14 amino acids. The ends lost 3 bases at V and 3 bases at J; junction bases unmatched: 4.

This clonotype was found a few times. This rearrangement joins TRBV7-8 to TRBJ1-1; TRBD1 agrees at 9 bases. The CDR3 length is 17 residues. Germline-derived CDR1 and CDR2 are SGHVS and FQNEAQ. Trimming at V came to 7 bases and at J to 6 bases, leaving 18 bases not matched to a gene. CDR3 protein: CASKLRNPNRGLSEAFF. For the CDR3, the DNA is TGTGCCAGCAAACTTAGGAATCCGAACAGGGGGCTCTCTGAAGCTTTCTTT.

The chain couples TRBV29-1 to TRBJ2-1; D uncertain. Germline V gene sequence: CDR1 SQVTM, CDR2 ANQGSEA. CDR3 length equals 13 residues. Trimming removed 2 bases from V and 9 bases from J, with 14 bases in between. The CDR3 loop reads CSVEILGLGEQFF. CDR3 nucleotides: TGCAGCGTTGAAATCCTGGGGTTAGGTGAGCAGTTCTTC.

CDR3 bases: TGTGCCAGCAGCTACCCTATGAGCCACAATGAGCAGTTCTTC. Amino acids: CASSYPMSHNEQFF. The rearrangement uses TRBV7-2 and TRBJ2-1, with unresolved D. V lost 4 bases and J lost 5, with 12 bases in between. The CDR3 loop spans 14 amino acids. Looked up from germline, CDR1 is SGHTA and CDR2 is FQGNSA.

This clonotype was counted only a few times. V usage is TRBV20-1 and J usage is TRBJ2-2; 8 bases fit TRBD1. CDR1 is DFQATT, CDR2 SNEGSKA, per germline (reference sequence). This CDR3 has 15 amino acids. The CDR3 loop reads CSPLRTGLDTGELFF. The CDR3 DNA reads as TGCAGCCCGTTACGGACAGGGCTCGACACCGGGGAGCTGTTTTTT.

This clonotype was seen a few times. This rearrangement joins TRBV29-1 to TRBJ2-5, with 13 bases matching TRBD2. Unmatched junction bases numbered 9, after V lost 3 bases and J lost 14 bases. CDR1 and CDR2 (germline): SQVTM, ANQGSEA. The CDR3 covers 13 residues. The CDR3 spells CSVETSGGPQQYF. DNA for the CDR3: TGCAGCGTTGAGACTAGCGGGGGGCCCCAACAATACTTC. Filled out from reference TRBV29-1 and TRBJ2-5, the complete variable domain reads SAVISQKPSRDICQRGTSLTIQCQVDSQVTMMFWYRQQPGQSLTLIATANQGSEATYESGFVIDKFPISRPNLTFSTLTVSNMSPEDSSIYLCSVETSGGPQQYFGPGTRLLVL.

The chain recombines TRBV28 with TRBJ1-2; 7 positions agree with TRBD1. Per germline, CDR1 MDHEN and CDR2 SYDVKM. The CDR3 sequence is 17 residues long. With 6 bases clipped from V and 1 base from J, the junction kept 14 bases outside the gene matches. The CDR3 protein is CASRRDQGVVFNYGYTF. The DNA for the CDR3 is TGTGCCAGCAGGAGGGACCAGGGGGTTGTGTTTAACTATGGCTACACCTTC.

This clonotype has more than one count but fewer than ten. The rearrangement joins TRBV24-1 to TRBJ2-2; a possible D gene is TRBD1 (6 bases). The CDR3 runs 19 residues. V was shortened by 6 bases and J by 5 bases, with 27 bases between the two germline ends. CDR1 is KGHDR and CDR2 is SFDVKD in the germline V gene. In DNA form, the CDR3 reads TGTGCCACCAGTCCTTTGGACTCCACAGGGAAGCAAGGTACCGGGGAGCTGTTTTTT. Amino acid sequence: CATSPLDSTGKQGTGELFF.

The genes are TRBV3-1 and TRBJ2-7; TRBD1 matches at 9 bases. The V gene end was trimmed by 4 bases and the J gene end by 6 bases; junction bases not matched to a gene: 7. Germline CDR1 reads LGHDT; CDR2 reads YNNKEL (reference sequence). This CDR3 comprises 14 residues. The CDR3 DNA sequence: TGTGCCAGCAGCCGACGAAGACAGGGGGTCGAGCAGTACTTC. Translated, it gives CASSRRRQGVEQYF.

Ten or more counts support this clonotype. The V and J genes are TRBV12-3 or TRBV12-4 and TRBJ2-7, with 7 nucleotides matching TRBD1. The CDR3 runs to 15 residues. V shed 4 bases, J shed 2 bases, and the junction held 8 bases outside the gene matches. The CDR3 loop reads CASSYSGTAAYEQYF. The CDR3 DNA follows: TGTGCCAGCAGTTACTCCGGGACAGCGGCCTACGAGCAGTACTTC.

To note about this clonotype: A read error may account for a junction end that differs from germline. This chain connects TRBV20-1 to TRBJ2-2, with D possibly matching TRBD2 (6 bases). Germline values: CDR1 DFQATT, CDR2 SNEGSKA (reference sequence). This CDR3 region has 15 residues. The CDR3 sequence: CCAREFSGNTGELFF. In nucleotides, the CDR3 is TGCTGTGCTAGAGAGTTTAGCGGAAACACCGGGGAGCTGTTTTTT.

In this sample, this clonotype turned up many times. The chain links TRBV23-1 to TRBJ1-1; no firm D call. TRBV23-1 is known as an ORF, though its function is uncertain. Trimming removed 2 bases from V and 7 bases from J, with 11 bases in between. CDR3 length equals 13 residues. Written as DNA, the CDR3 is TGCGCCAGCAGTCAACCCTCGCCCCATGAAGCTTTCTTT. Encoded protein: CASSQPSPHEAFF.

This clonotype has a count of ten or more. V gene TRBV6-1 combines with J gene TRBJ1-5, with TRBD1 as a possible D gene (5 bases). Germline assignment: CDR1 MNHNS and CDR2 SASEGT. The CDR3 loop spans 15 amino acids. V was shortened by 6 bases and J by 3 bases, with 15 bases between the two germline ends. As DNA, the CDR3 is TGTGCCAGCAGCGTGGGACCGACTCCCAATCAGCCCCAGCATTTT. Residues: CASSVGPTPNQPQHF.

Only one count was recorded for this clonotype. The chain has TRBV4-3 and TRBJ1-2; D gene uncertain. The V end was cut by 1 base, the J end by 9 bases, with 18 bases between. Per germline, CDR1 LGHNA and CDR2 YSLEER. This CDR3 is built from 15 residues. The CDR3 loop is CASSQGPQAPASYTF. DNA of the CDR3: TGCGCCAGCAGCCAAGGCCCCCAGGCACCTGCCAGCTACACCTTC.

This clonotype was found many times. The V gene is TRBV29-1, the J gene TRBJ2-7; 9 bases fit TRBD2. Per the germline V gene, CDR1 is SQVTM and CDR2 is ANQGSEA. V lost 3 bases to trimming and J lost 3 bases; unmatched junction nucleotides: 3. The CDR3 is made up of 13 amino acids. The CDR3 nucleotides are TGCAGCGTTGATGGCGGGGGGGGCTACGAGCAGTACTTC. Its protein product is CSVDGGGGYEQYF.

This clonotype was counted a few times. The chain combines TRBV11-2 with TRBJ2-3; 10 bases are shared with TRBD2. The CDR3 consists of 16 residues. Germline CDR1 and CDR2: SGHAT and FQNNGV. Germline trimming cut 4 bases from V and 6 bases from J; bases unmatched to any gene: 10. CDR3 DNA sequence: TGTGCCAGCAGCTCCCGACTAGCGGGTAGTGGGGATACGCAGTATTTT. Translated, it gives CASSSRLAGSGDTQYF.

This clonotype was counted only a few times. J is TRBJ2-1 and V is TRBV20-1, with 13 bases aligning to TRBD2. The germline gives CDR1 DFQATT, CDR2 SNEGSKA (reference sequence). Trimming at V came to 4 bases and at J to 10 bases, leaving 7 bases not matched to a gene. CDR3 length: 14 residues. CDR3 coding DNA: TGCAGTGCTAATGGACTAGCGGGAGAGGAGGAGCAGTTCTTC. Its protein product is CSANGLAGEEEQFF.

The chain employs TRBV28 and TRBJ1-3, with 8 bases matching TRBD1. The CDR3 loop spans 15 amino acids. The germline CDR1 and CDR2 sequences are MDHEN and SYDVKM. J gave up 3 bases and V 5 bases, and 6 bases lay outside the gene matches. The CDR3 DNA reads TGTGCCAGCAGTCAAGGACAGGGCTATGGAAACACCATATATTTT. It specifies CASSQGQGYGNTIYF.

The chain joins TRBV27 to TRBJ2-1, with 8 bases identical to TRBD1. Germline V gene sequence: CDR1 MNHEY, CDR2 SMNVEV (reference sequence). Trimming cost V 7 bases and J 3 bases; bases outside gene matches: 8. The CDR3 consists of 15 residues. CDR3 protein: CASNVRTGFYNEQFF. In DNA, the CDR3 is TGTGCCAGCAATGTCAGGACAGGGTTCTACAATGAGCAGTTCTTC.

This clonotype was detected a few times. The chain uses TRBV4-2 and TRBJ1-5; 8 nucleotides match TRBD1. Germline V gene lookup returns CDR1 LGHNA and CDR2 YNFKEQ. The CDR3 runs to 16 residues. The trim removed 0 bases at V and 4 bases at J, leaving 5 bases unmatched. CDR3 sequence: CASSQDGTGRNQPQHF. The CDR3 nucleotides read TGTGCCAGCAGCCAAGATGGGACAGGACGGAATCAGCCCCAGCATTTT.

This clonotype was detected a few times. The V call is TRBV6-5, the J call TRBJ2-7, with TRBD2 matching over 8 bases. This CDR3 is 14 amino acids long. Looked up from germline, CDR1 is MNHEY and CDR2 is SVGAGI. V was clipped by 0 bases and J by 5 bases; unmatched bases: 3. CDR3 in amino acids: CASSYSAGGDEQYF. The DNA of the CDR3 is TGTGCCAGCAGTTACTCCGCGGGGGGCGACGAGCAGTACTTC.

The chain combines TRBV5-6 with TRBJ1-5; D gene unclear. Per the germline V gene, CDR1 is SGHDT and CDR2 is YYEEEE. The CDR3 has 16 residues. With 0 bases removed from V and 0 bases from J, the gap between germline ends came to 10 bases. The CDR3 DNA reads as TGTGCCAGCAGCTTGGAAGGAGGTTTTAGCAATCAGCCCCAGCATTTT. Translating it yields CASSLEGGFSNQPQHF. Looking up the rest from reference TRBV5-6 and TRBJ1-5 gives the full variable domain: DAGVTQSPTHLIKTRGQQVTLRCSPKSGHDTVSWYQQALGQGPQFIFQYYEEEERQRGNFPDRFSGHQFPNYSSELNVNALLLGDSALYLCASSLEGGFSNQPQHFGDGTRLSIL.

This clonotype was detected many times. The J gene is TRBJ2-2, the V gene TRBV15; D unclear. The V end lost 0 bases, the J end lost 5 bases, and 13 bases lay between the germline ends. Germline CDR1 is LNHNV and CDR2 is YYDKDF (reference sequence). There are 16 residues in the CDR3. The CDR3: CATSRDLAAVTGELFF. The CDR3 region has the DNA TGTGCCACCAGCAGAGATCTCGCGGCTGTGACCGGGGAGCTGTTTTTT.

There are a few counts of this clonotype. This rearrangement joins TRBV6-1 to TRBJ1-2; D unresolved. The CDR3 has 12 residues. Germline CDR1 and CDR2: MNHNS and SASEGT. The ends were cut back, 8 bases at V and 8 bases at J, with 15 bases in the middle. As DNA, the CDR3 is TGTGCCAGCGTTAGGCACAGAGGGGGCTACACCTTC. It yields the protein CASVRHRGGYTF.

The table lists this clonotype with many counts. The gene calls are TRBV7-2 and TRBJ2-5; 10 nucleotides align to TRBD1. V trimming: 2 bases; J trimming: 4 bases; junction bases outside the gene matches: 4. This CDR3 is 15 amino acids long. CDR1 and CDR2 from the germline V gene are SGHTA and FQGNSA. CDR3 sequence reads: CASSLRWDRGETQYF. In DNA form, the CDR3 reads TGTGCCAGCAGCTTACGATGGGACAGGGGAGAGACCCAGTACTTC.

Only a few counts were recorded for this clonotype. This chain joins TRBV5-1 and TRBJ2-3, with D uncertain. Germline V gene data show CDR1 as SGHRS and CDR2 as YFSETQ. The CDR3 spans 13 residues. V lost 1 base and J 2 bases, leaving 5 bases between the germline ends. The CDR3 loop reads CASSLNPTDTQYF. DNA of the CDR3: TGCGCCAGCAGCTTGAACCCCACAGATACGCAGTATTTT.

Only a few counts were recorded for this clonotype. This rearrangement joins TRBV28 to TRBJ2-7; 9 bases match TRBD1. The length of the CDR3 is 16 residues. V lost 5 bases and J lost 2; bases outside the gene matches: 10. Germline values: CDR1 MDHEN, CDR2 SYDVKM. The CDR3 loop is CASSATGGQTAYEQYF. For the CDR3, the DNA is TGTGCCAGCAGTGCGACAGGGGGTCAAACGGCCTACGAGCAGTACTTC.

This clonotype has more than one count but fewer than ten. The CDR3 region is CASSPYYTGGYGYTF. The CDR3 bases are TGTGCCAGCAGCCCCTACTATACAGGGGGGTATGGCTACACCTTC. V usage is TRBV7-9 and J usage is TRBJ1-2; TRBD1 aligns across 8 bases. CDR3 size: 15 residues. Germline loops: CDR1 SEHNR, CDR2 FQNEAQ (reference sequence). V lost 5 bases, J lost 5 bases, and 10 bases stayed unmatched.

There are a few counts of this clonotype. The rearrangement links TRBV5-6 to TRBJ1-2; 7 nucleotides agree with TRBD1. J gave up 7 bases and V 0 bases, and 6 bases lay outside the gene matches. The germline CDR1 and CDR2 sequences are SGHDT and YYEEEE. The CDR3 consists of 14 residues. This CDR3 is CASSLVVRGFGYTF. CDR3 nucleotide sequence: TGTGCCAGCAGCTTGGTAGTCAGGGGGTTTGGCTACACCTTC. The complete variable domain, with remaining parts taken from reference TRBV5-6 and TRBJ1-2, reads DAGVTQSPTHLIKTRGQQVTLRCSPKSGHDTVSWYQQALGQGPQFIFQYYEEEERQRGNFPDRFSGHQFPNYSSELNVNALLLGDSALYLCASSLVVRGFGYTFGSGTRLTVV.

The DNA of the CDR3 is TGCGCCAGCAGCTTTGAACGGCCCGAGGAAAAACTGTTTTTT. Translating it yields CASSFERPEEKLFF. The chain joins TRBV5-1 to TRBJ1-4; no clear D gene. This CDR3 is 14 amino acids long. Germline CDR1 is SGHRS and CDR2 is YFSETQ. Between the trimmed V and J ends, which lost 2 bases and 8 bases, there was a span of 13 bases.